The 20 T cell receptor beta chains below all came from one sample that was sequenced in a study of tumor-infiltrating lymphocytes in primary liver carcinoma. The input was about 500 ng total RNA; TCR beta cDNA was made from it with a constant-region primer. Each TCR beta library was derived from three nested multiplex PCR rounds that employed slightly modified ARM-PCR. Investigators reported that the first two PCR rounds, at about 9 cycles each, used TRBV1-TRBV30 forward primers with a C-beta reverse primer. TCRdb reanalysed the multiplex PCR reads using MiXCR and keeps one entry per CDR3 protein. The table shows fewer than 350,000 distinct CDR3 sequences, with 60% to 80% occurring only once. Researchers drew blood RNA from unsorted whole blood and extracted germline DNA as well. The material sequenced was peripheral blood. The source of these receptors is a man aged 35 to 55 with primary liver carcinoma and hepatitis B virus infection.

DNA for the CDR3: TGCGCCAGCAGCTTCTCTGGGGGCTACACTGAAGCTTTCTTT. This gives the protein CASSFSGGYTEAFF. V gene TRBV5-1 combines with J gene TRBJ1-1; the D gene is possibly TRBD1 (6 bases). The CDR3 length is 14 residues. Germline CDR1 reads SGHRS; CDR2 reads YFSETQ. V was shortened by 2 bases and J by 3 bases, with 11 bases between the two germline ends.

The sample holds many counts of this clonotype. V is TRBV6-6 and J is TRBJ1-2, with TRBD1 as a possible D gene (5 bases). This CDR3 contains 13 residues. Trimming shortened V by 5 bases and J by 4 bases, and 11 bases separated the two germline ends. Germline CDR1 MNHNY, CDR2 SVGAGI (reference sequence). CDR3 nucleotides: TGTGCCAGCAGTCAACAGGTCCGCTATGGCTACACCTTC. Encoded protein: CASSQQVRYGYTF.

A word on this clonotype: A much larger clone lies one base from this, so it may be a read error. V usage is TRBV4-1 and J usage is TRBJ1-3; no clear D. Germline CDR1 and CDR2: MGHRA and YSYEKL. With 0 bases removed from V and 9 bases from J, the gap between germline ends came to 12 bases. The CDR3 is 14 residues long. The DNA for the CDR3 is TGCGCCAGCAGCCAAGAAACCTTGGCGAGCACCATATATTTT. Protein product: CASSQETLASTIYF.

This clonotype was seen just once. A much bigger clone sits one base away, suggesting this may be a read error. Because the CDR3 is missing its conserved closing phenylalanine or tryptophan, this is likely a read error. The V and J genes are TRBV29-1 and TRBJ2-7; TRBD2 agrees at 11 bases. Germline-derived CDR1 and CDR2 are SQVTM and ANQGSEA. Trimming at V came to 1 base and at J to 3 bases, leaving 8 bases not matched to a gene. The CDR3 sequence is 16 residues long. This CDR3 is CSVEGEPTSGDYEQYS. CDR3 bases: TGCAGCGTTGAAGGGGAGCCGACTAGCGGGGACTACGAGCAGTACTCC.

J is TRBJ2-5 and V is TRBV6-1, with D uncertain. This CDR3 is 14 amino acids long. V gave up 0 bases and J gave up 5 bases, with 10 bases separating them. Germline CDR1 is MNHNS and CDR2 is SASEGT. The CDR3 spells CASSEAPRWETQYF. The CDR3 nucleotides read TGTGCCAGCAGTGAAGCTCCTAGGTGGGAGACCCAGTACTTC.

The rearrangement joins TRBV29-1 to TRBJ2-2; D is uncertain. This CDR3 is 11 amino acids long. In germline, CDR1 is SQVTM, CDR2 ANQGSEA. V was trimmed by 5 bases and J by 6 bases, leaving 7 bases between them. The chain's CDR3 is CSVRAAGELFF. The CDR3 coding sequence is TGCAGCGTTCGCGCGGCCGGGGAGCTGTTTTTT.

This clonotype has just a few counts. One end of the junction varies from germline; a read error may be responsible. The V call is TRBV30, the J call TRBJ2-7, with 7 bases aligning to TRBD2. Germline V gene data show CDR1 as GTSNPN and CDR2 as SVGIG (reference sequence). CDR3 length: 13 amino acids. Here the CDR3 reads CAWERARENEQYF. CDR3 DNA sequence: TGTGCCTGGGAGAGAGCGCGGGAGAACGAGCAGTATTTC.

V gene TRBV28 combines with J gene TRBJ1-2; D is unclear. Trimming cost V 2 bases and J 8 bases, with 9 bases left between them. Looked up from germline, CDR1 is MDHEN and CDR2 is SYDVKM. This CDR3 contains 12 residues. Here the CDR3 reads CASSLNGEGYTF. The CDR3, as DNA: TGTGCCAGCAGTTTAAACGGGGAAGGCTACACCTTC.

About this clonotype: Possible read error: a much larger clone is one base away. This chain joins TRBV6-1 and TRBJ2-7; D is ambiguous. The CDR3 totals 12 residues. The ends were cut back, 7 bases at V and 3 bases at J, with 10 bases in the middle. CDR1 is MNHNS and CDR2 is SASEGT in the germline V gene. This CDR3 reads CASNDALYEQYF. For the CDR3, the DNA is TGTGCCAGCAATGACGCTCTCTACGAGCAGTACTTC.

The chain joins TRBV6-2 or TRBV6-3 to TRBJ1-2; D gene ambiguous. V was shortened by 9 bases and J by 10 bases, with 12 bases between the two germline ends. The CDR3 totals 10 residues. Germline CDR1 and CDR2: MNHEY and SVGEGT. CDR3 sequence: CASIDLDYTF. The CDR3 DNA reads as TGTGCCAGTATAGACCTAGACTACACCTTC.

The CDR3 bases are TGTGCCAGCAGCCGAACTAGCGGGAGGGCCAACACCGGGGAGCTGTTTTTT. Translating it yields CASSRTSGRANTGELFF. V usage is TRBV4-2 and J usage is TRBJ2-2, with 13 bases lining up with TRBD2. CDR1 is LGHNA, CDR2 YNFKEQ, per germline. This CDR3 spans 17 amino acids. V lost 4 bases to trimming and J lost 2 bases; unmatched junction nucleotides: 4.

Note on this clonotype: It may be a read error: a sequence one base away is much more abundant. J is TRBJ2-7 and V is TRBV4-2; the match to TRBD2 covers 8 bases. This CDR3 has 14 amino acids. The V segment lost 0 bases and the J segment 8 bases; nucleotides outside the gene matches: 6. From germline, CDR1 is LGHNA and CDR2 YNFKEQ. The CDR3 region has the DNA TGTGCCAGCAGCCAAGATCTCACTAGCGGCAAGCAGTACTTC. Protein product: CASSQDLTSGKQYF.

Comments on this clonotype: A much larger clone lies a single base off, so this may be a read error. The chain joins TRBV6-5 to TRBJ1-2, with 9 bases that match TRBD1. Germline CDR1 reads MNHEY; CDR2 reads SVGAGI. The CDR3 loop spans 15 amino acids. CDR3 loop: CARSWSGTGSDGYTF. CDR3 in DNA: TGTGCCAGAAGTTGGTCCGGGACAGGGTCTGATGGCTACACCTTC.

V is TRBV11-2 and J is TRBJ2-7; D ambiguous. Germline CDR1 reads SGHAT; CDR2 reads FQNNGV. Trimming stripped 10 bases from V and 7 bases from J, with 29 bases between. The CDR3 runs 16 residues. In DNA, the CDR3 is TGTGCCAATAGCTTAGATTGGCAGGCGAGGATTTATGAGCAGTACTTC. It codes for CANSLDWQARIYEQYF. The whole variable domain, remainder taken from reference TRBV11-2 and TRBJ2-7, is EAGVAQSPRYKIIEKRQSVAFWCNPISGHATLYWYQQILGQGPKLLIQFQNNGVVDDSQLPKDRFSAERLKGVDSTLKIQPAKLEDSAVYLCANSLDWQARIYEQYFGPGTRLTVT.

This clonotype was observed many times. The chain recombines TRBV12-3 or TRBV12-4 with TRBJ1-5; a weak D match, TRBD1 (6 bases). V was pared by 2 bases and J by 7 bases, with 9 bases between. The CDR3 length is 13 residues. CDR3 amino acids: CASSLTGRQPQHF. CDR3 sequence (DNA): TGTGCCAGCAGTTTAACAGGGCGACAGCCCCAGCATTTT.

This chain uses TRBV10-3 with TRBJ2-6; 7 nucleotides line up with TRBD2. Unmatched junction bases numbered 6, after V lost 4 bases and J lost 0 bases. Germline lookup yields CDR1 ENHRY and CDR2 SYGVKD. The CDR3 length is 17 residues. In DNA, the CDR3 is TGTGCCATCAGTGGGGGAGGGGTCTCCTCTGGGGCCAACGTCCTGACTTTC. This sequence encodes CAISGGGVSSGANVLTF.

Turning to this clonotype: At one of its ends the junction is not consistent with the germline gene, which may arise from a read error. The genes are TRBV29-1 and TRBJ1-2; tentatively, D is TRBD1 (6 bases). The germline V gene encodes CDR1 SQVTM and CDR2 ANQGSEA. The CDR3 contains 12 residues. CDR3 residues: CSTRGRGYGYTF. The CDR3 DNA sequence: TGTAGCACTCGGGGCAGGGGATATGGCTACACCTTC.

This clonotype was seen many times. This chain uses TRBV6-5 with TRBJ1-5; TRBD1 is a possible D gene (5 bases). The germline V gene encodes CDR1 MNHEY and CDR2 SVGAGI. Trimming took off 0 bases at V and 7 bases at J, with 10 bases between the two ends. The CDR3 length is 14 residues. In nucleotides, the CDR3 is TGTGCCAGCAGTTACTCTCCGGGGGAACAGCCCCAGCATTTT. Translated, it gives CASSYSPGEQPQHF.

The chain recombines TRBV28 with TRBJ2-3, with D hard to call. The CDR3 covers 15 residues. Germline V gene data show CDR1 as MDHEN and CDR2 as SYDVKM. The V end lost 2 bases, the J end lost 3 bases, and 12 bases lay between the germline ends. The CDR3 DNA sequence: TGTGCCAGCAGTTTAAAAGGGAAGGGAACAGATACGCAGTATTTT. Its translation: CASSLKGKGTDTQYF.

This sequence joins TRBV28 and TRBJ2-7; D is unclear. There are 13 residues in the CDR3. Trimming left V 7 bases short and J 1 base short, with 11 bases between. CDR1 and CDR2 (germline): MDHEN, SYDVKM. Here the CDR3 reads CASIPFRSYEQYF. The CDR3 DNA sequence: TGTGCCAGCATACCCTTTAGGTCCTACGAGCAGTACTTC.